The 14 T cell receptor beta chains in this list originate from one sample, sequenced in a study of cytomegalovirus exposure and HLA in healthy donors. In the PCR, 60 Vbeta and 13 Jbeta primers were used. Profiling relied on immunoSEQ multiplex PCR, and the TCRdb table lists in-frame clones only, not all of them. Among roughly 150,000 clones listed, 70% were seen once. Sequencing was performed on PBMCs. These TCRs come from a woman aged 25 to 39 in good health and CMV-seronegative.

The chain recombines TRBV5-4 with TRBJ2-2, with 16 bases matching TRBD2. This CDR3 spans 16 amino acids. With V trimmed by 3 bases and J by 6 bases, 2 bases remained unmatched. Per the germline V gene, CDR1 is SGHNT and CDR2 is YYREEE (reference sequence). The CDR3 sequence: CASSSGLAGGAGELFF. The CDR3 DNA reads TGTGCCAGCAGCTCGGGACTAGCGGGAGGGGCCGGGGAGCTGTTTTTT.

This clone was detected once. The V and J genes are TRBV19 and TRBJ1-1, with TRBD1 matching over 7 bases. In germline, CDR1 is LNHDA, CDR2 SQIVND (reference sequence). The CDR3 spans 16 residues. V was pared by 5 bases and J by 4 bases, with 13 bases of the junction left unmatched. Written as DNA, the CDR3 is TGTGCCAGTAGTGCTCACAGACAGGGCCGGGCCACTGAAGCTTTCTTT. Residues: CASSAHRQGRATEAFF.

A few counts support this clone. Other DNA sequences in the same sample also yield this CDR3. The genes are TRBV19 and TRBJ1-2; 8 nucleotides line up with TRBD1. The V and J ends lost 2 bases and 2 bases, in that order; junction bases with no gene match: 1. Germline-derived CDR1 and CDR2 are LNHDA and SQIVND (reference sequence). CDR3 length equals 14 residues. Written as DNA, the CDR3 is TGTGCCAGTAGTATACAGGGGGCGAACTATGGCTACACCTTC. Encoded protein: CASSIQGANYGYTF.

V and J are TRBV5-6 and TRBJ2-5; 8 nucleotides align to TRBD2. J was trimmed by 4 bases and V by 1 base; bases with no gene match: 15. The germline CDR1 and CDR2 sequences are SGHDT and YYEEEE. This CDR3 is 18 amino acids long. The CDR3 nucleotides read TGTGCCAGCAGCTTGCCTCTCGATTTCGGGGGGGTGGGAGAGACCCAGTACTTC. Encoded protein: CASSLPLDFGGVGETQYF.

Comments on this clone: The limits of the CDR3 on the DNA are not certain, so only TCRdb's listed CDR3 is given. The V call is TRBV12-1, the J call TRBJ2-7; the DNA was not compared with TRBD2, the D call given in the table. TRBV12-1 is termed a pseudogene. The CDR3 has 15 residues if both end residues are counted. CDR3 sequence: CASSFARGIQYEQYV.

The chain has TRBV19 and TRBJ1-5, with 8 nucleotides matching TRBD1. J was trimmed by 11 bases and V by 5 bases; bases with no gene match: 11. From germline, CDR1 is LNHDA and CDR2 SQIVND (reference sequence). This CDR3 contains 14 residues. CDR3 protein: CASSLGTGHSAQHF. The CDR3 DNA follows: TGTGCCAGTAGTCTCGGGACAGGTCATTCAGCCCAGCATTTT.

Only a few counts were recorded for this clone. The chain combines TRBV4-1 with TRBJ2-5; 7 bases align to TRBD2. After removal of 0 bases from V and 2 bases from J, the junction contained 12 bases not matched to a gene. Per germline, CDR1 MGHRA and CDR2 YSYEKL. This CDR3 is built from 18 residues. CDR3: CASSQDRPAGKLQETQYF. As DNA, the CDR3 is TGCGCCAGCAGCCAAGATCGACCAGCGGGGAAACTACAAGAGACCCAGTACTTC.

The V gene is TRBV28, the J gene TRBJ1-3; D remains unclear. Germline V CDR1 and CDR2: MDHEN, SYDVKM. Trimming removed 1 base from V and 0 bases from J, with 4 bases in between. CDR3 length equals 14 residues. The CDR3 loop reads CASSLSYSGNTIYF. In nucleotides, the CDR3 is TGTGCCAGCAGTTTATCTTACTCTGGAAACACCATATATTTT.

In this sample, this clone turned up a few times. The V gene is TRBV10-3, the J gene TRBJ2-2, with D perhaps matching TRBD1 (6 bases). The CDR3 extends over 16 amino acids. Per germline, CDR1 ENHRY and CDR2 SYGVKD. Trimming stripped 2 bases from V and 0 bases from J, with 10 bases between. This chain's CDR3 is CAISEVGAANTGELFF. The CDR3 nucleotides read TGTGCCATCAGTGAGGTGGGGGCCGCGAACACCGGGGAGCTGTTTTTT.

The chain recombines TRBV5-6 with TRBJ2-1; tentatively, D is TRBD2 (5 bases). Trimming removed 4 bases from V and 1 base from J, with 12 bases in between. Per the germline V gene, CDR1 is SGHDT and CDR2 is YYEEEE. CDR3 size: 15 residues. CDR3 nucleotide sequence: TGTGCCAGCAGCCTTGGAGGTGGGTCCTACAATGAGCAGTTCTTC. It is translated as CASSLGGGSYNEQFF.

The chain employs TRBV18 and TRBJ1-6; the match to TRBD1 covers 9 bases. The CDR3 consists of 16 residues. J was trimmed by 1 base and V by 4 bases; bases with no gene match: 2. Germline assignment: CDR1 KGHSH and CDR2 LQKENI. DNA for the CDR3: TGTGCCAGCTCACGGGACAGGGCGTCCTATAATTCACCCCTCCACTTT. It codes for CASSRDRASYNSPLHF. Full variable domain (outside the CDR3, taken from reference TRBV18 and TRBJ1-6): NAGVMQNPRHLVRRRGQEARLRCSPMKGHSHVYWYRQLPEEGLKFMVYLQKENIIDESGMPKERFSAEFPKEGPSILRIQQVVRGDSAAYFCASSRDRASYNSPLHFGNGTRLTVT.

The V call is TRBV18, the J call TRBJ1-2, with D unresolved. This CDR3 spans 15 amino acids. Germline-derived CDR1 and CDR2 are KGHSH and LQKENI. Trimming took 0 bases from V and 6 from J, leaving 14 bases between them. DNA for the CDR3: TGTGCCAGCTCACCACCGTCGGGAGGAGGCCATGGCTACACCTTC. It yields the protein CASSPPSGGGHGYTF.

This clone was detected once. V is TRBV7-9 and J is TRBJ2-3; 11 bases fit TRBD1. Looked up from germline, CDR1 is SEHNR and CDR2 is FQNEAQ (reference sequence). With V trimmed by 2 bases and J by 6 bases, 7 bases remained unmatched. The CDR3 covers 16 residues. CDR3 residues: CASSLNGQGAWDTQYF. CDR3 nucleotide sequence: TGTGCCAGCAGCTTAAACGGACAGGGGGCTTGGGATACGCAGTATTTT.

About this clone itself: The CDR3 does not close with the conserved phenylalanine or tryptophan, likely indicating a read error. Because the CDR3's place on the DNA is in doubt, the DNA is left out and the CDR3 is given as listed by TCRdb. The J gene is TRBJ2-7, the V gene TRBV6-6; the D call TRBD1 from the table was never checked on the DNA. Germline assignment: CDR1 MNHNY and CDR2 SVGAGI (reference sequence). The CDR3 spans 12 amino acids, including both terminal residues. The CDR3 here is CASSRTGTEFVD.